Sequencing of this T cell receptor (beta chain) was carried out in a study of shared clonotypes between healthy human individuals. Study summary: Donor ages ranged 18 to 49 years: a couple of women, a few men. Broader study findings: Sampling included only blood; tissue repertoires likely differ.

Germline V gene sequence: CDR1 SGHVS, CDR2 FQNEAQ. V gave up 5 bases and J gave up 1 base; unmatched junction bases: 11. This CDR3 has 17 amino acids. Profiling relied on immunoSEQ multiplex PCR, and the TCRdb table lists in-frame clones only, not all of them. The sample lists some 1.1 million clones, approximately 75% seen once, with 0.7% to 0.95% in the top ten. A remark on this clone: Its specificity is unknown.

The source of this sequence is a man aged 18 to 29 in good health. Some clones in this sample may be carry-over from other donors' samples. J is TRBJ2-7 and V is TRBV7-8; 10 bases align to TRBD2. The sequencing sample was made of memory CD4+ T cells from PBMCs. Subset reported: CD45RA-negative fraction. The CDR3 DNA is TGTGCCAGCAGCCCGAGAACCCTAGCGGGGGTATCCTACGAGCAGTACTTC. Protein sequence: CASSPRTLAGVSYEQYF.